The T cell receptor (beta chain) described here comes from a study of T cell responses to AZD1222 COVID-19 vaccine. Regarding this clone: Antigen specificity is unknown.

Measured with immunoSEQ multiplex PCR; TCRdb has only the in-frame clones, and not every one. The sample consists of roughly 72,000 clones, 85% of them appearing once. Study-wide findings and caveats: Clonal diversity was possibly underestimated; the donors were predominantly white British and more often female.

Sequencing was performed on peripheral blood, taken on day 0 of AZD1222 vaccination. The clonotype originates from an adult in good health.

CDR3 amino acids: CSVQAGEQYF. Written as DNA, the CDR3 is TGCAGCGTCCAAGCGGGAGAGCAGTACTTC. The chain uses TRBV29-1 and TRBJ2-7; 7 bases line up with TRBD2. Germline-derived CDR1 and CDR2 are SQVTM and ANQGSEA. Unmatched junction bases numbered 3, after V lost 6 bases and J lost 7 bases. The CDR3 extends over 10 amino acids.